A single TCR beta chain is shown here with its context. What it recognizes is unknown. A second PCR, run for about 7 to 11 cycles, used a sample-barcoded 5' primer plus a J-beta primer mix. MiXCR was run by TCRdb on the 5' RACE reads, yielding one entry per CDR3 protein. The table lists 1.5 million to 2 million distinct CDR3 sequences, around 42% of them singletons, with more than 20% in the top ten. This sample is drawn from a study of blood T cells in healthy people across ages. Regarding the study as a whole: More naive CD4+ cells and higher diversity marked long-lived donors relative to aged donors. The authors considered diversity estimates from one million T cells to be underestimates. A roughly linear age-dependent decrease characterized TCR beta diversity per million T cells.

Germline-derived CDR1 and CDR2 are SGHRS and YFSETQ. The CDR3 covers 17 residues. With 0 bases clipped from V and 3 bases from J, the junction kept 10 bases outside the gene matches. Per sample, a minimum of 6 million PBMCs were isolated. This clonotype originated in a human donor in good health. Material: blood. This sequence joins TRBV5-1 and TRBJ2-5; 8 positions match TRBD2. This CDR3 reads CASSLGLARGSEETQYF. The CDR3 DNA is TGCGCCAGCAGCTTGGGACTAGCGCGAGGCTCCGAAGAGACCCAGTACTTC.